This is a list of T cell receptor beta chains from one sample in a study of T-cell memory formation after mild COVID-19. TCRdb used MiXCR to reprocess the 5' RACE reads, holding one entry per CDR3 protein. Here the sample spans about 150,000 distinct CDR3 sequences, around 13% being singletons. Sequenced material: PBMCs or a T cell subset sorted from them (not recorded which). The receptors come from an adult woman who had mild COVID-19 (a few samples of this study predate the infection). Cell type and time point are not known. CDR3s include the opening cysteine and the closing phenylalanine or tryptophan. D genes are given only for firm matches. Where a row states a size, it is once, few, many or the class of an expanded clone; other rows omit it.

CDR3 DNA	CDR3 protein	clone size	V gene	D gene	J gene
TGTGCCAGCAGCGCCGCGGGAGCGGCTGGGGCCAACGTCCTGACTTTC	CASSAAGAAGANVLTF	-	TRBV7-9	TRBD2	TRBJ2-6
TGTGCCAGCAGTAGCGGGAGATTTACAGATACGCAGTATTTT	CASSSGRFTDTQYF	many	TRBV27	TRBD2	TRBJ2-3
TGTGCCAGCAGTTTGGTAAAGCAGGCGCGTGGCTACACCTTC	CASSLVKQARGYTF	many	TRBV27	-	TRBJ1-2
TGTGCCAGCACCTCGCTGCAGCCAGATACGCAGTATTTT	CASTSLQPDTQYF	-	TRBV5-6	-	TRBJ2-3
TGCAGTGCTTTTCGCCAGCCGAACAGGGCCGGGGAGCTGTTTTTT	CSAFRQPNRAGELFF	few	TRBV20-1	-	TRBJ2-2
TGTGCCAGCAGCGCAGGGGGCCGGAGAGATACGCAGTATTTT	CASSAGGRRDTQYF	-	TRBV12-3/TRBV12-4	TRBD1	TRBJ2-3
TGTGCCAGTAGTATGATATATGTGGAGTGGGACAGGGGGCCCGAGACCCAGTACTTC	CASSMIYVEWDRGPETQYF	-	TRBV19	TRBD1	TRBJ2-5
TGTGCCAGCAGCGTAGCTCCGGGGAGCATAGAGACCCAGTACTTC	CASSVAPGSIETQYF	many	TRBV9	-	TRBJ2-5
TGTGCCAGCAGTAATACAGGGGGCCGAGAGACCCAGTACTTC	CASSNTGGRETQYF	-	TRBV28	TRBD1	TRBJ2-5
TGTGCCAGCAGTTTGGTCTCGACGGGCGAGCAGTACTTC	CASSLVSTGEQYF	-	TRBV6-6	-	TRBJ2-7
TGTGCCGGGAACCAGGGCTCTGGAAACACCATATATTTT	CAGNQGSGNTIYF	few	TRBV30	-	TRBJ1-3
TGTGCCAGCAGCTCAAAGGGACAGGGAAACACTGAAGCTTTCTTT	CASSSKGQGNTEAFF	-	TRBV7-9	TRBD1	TRBJ1-1
TGTGCCAGCAGCTTAGGCCAACGTGGGACAGGGGGATTCGAGCAGTACTTC	CASSLGQRGTGGFEQYF	-	TRBV13	TRBD1	TRBJ2-7
TGTGCCAGCAGTCGCGACAGGGGGCTCGGTGAGCAGTACTTC	CASSRDRGLGEQYF	few	TRBV6-5	TRBD1	TRBJ2-7
TGTGCCATCAGGGGACAGCGAGGGGAGACCCAGTACTTC	CAIRGQRGETQYF	few	TRBV10-3	TRBD1	TRBJ2-5
TGTGCCAGCAGGGGGACTAGCGGGGTGGGGACCCAGTACTTC	CASRGTSGVGTQYF	few	TRBV6-5	TRBD2	TRBJ2-5
TGTCCCAGCAGCTTAGCCCCGGGACAGGGCGATGAAAAACTGTTTTTT	CPSSLAPGQGDEKLFF	-	TRBV7-2	TRBD1	TRBJ1-4
TGCAGCGTTGAATTTTTGGCAGGGGCCTCCTACGAGCAGTACTTC	CSVEFLAGASYEQYF	few	TRBV29-1	-	TRBJ2-7
TGTGCCAGCAAGACGGGTGGGCAGGGGGCCTCCGAGCAGTACTTC	CASKTGGQGASEQYF	few	TRBV6-5	TRBD1	TRBJ2-7
TGCGCCAGCAGTGAGCAGGGGGAGACCCAGTACTTC	CASSEQGETQYF	-	TRBV10-2	-	TRBJ2-5
TGCGCCAGCAGCGCCGACCAAAGCTCCTACAATGAGCAGTTCTTC	CASSADQSSYNEQFF	-	TRBV5-1	-	TRBJ2-1
TGCGCCAGCAGCTTGGTACGGGGTGCTGGAAACACCATATATTTT	CASSLVRGAGNTIYF	-	TRBV5-1	-	TRBJ1-3
TGCGCCAGCACCCTAGATCCACGTCAAACGACCCCAACTAATGAAAAACTGTTTTTT	CASTLDPRQTTPTNEKLFF	once	TRBV5-1	-	TRBJ1-4
TGTGCCACCAGTGATTTCCGTCTGGGACTAGCGGGTATCTACGAGCAGTACTTC	CATSDFRLGLAGIYEQYF	-	TRBV24-1	TRBD2	TRBJ2-7
TGTGCCAGCAGCCCCTCTGGCGATTACGAGCAGTACTTC	CASSPSGDYEQYF	many	TRBV7-9	-	TRBJ2-7
TGCGCCAGCAGCCAAGATGCTGTACAGAGCCTTCCTTACGAGCAGTACTTC	CASSQDAVQSLPYEQYF	few	TRBV4-3	-	TRBJ2-7
TGTGCCAGCAGCTCGGGACAGGCGAGCCACACTGAAGCTTTCTTT	CASSSGQASHTEAFF	-	TRBV5-4	TRBD1	TRBJ1-1
TGTGCCAGCAGCTCGACAGGGCCCTACGAGCAGTACTTC	CASSSTGPYEQYF	few	TRBV7-9	TRBD1	TRBJ2-7
TGTGCCAGCAGTTGGACAGTCAATGAGCAGTTCTTC	CASSWTVNEQFF	few	TRBV12-3/TRBV12-4	-	TRBJ2-1
TGCGCCAGCAGCCAAGATCCGGATAGCGGGGGGGCTAGCACAGATACGCAGTATTTT	CASSQDPDSGGASTDTQYF	many	TRBV4-1	TRBD2	TRBJ2-3
TGTGCCAGCAGCCCTAGGAGGGCATATGGGAAAGAGACCCAGTACTTC	CASSPRRAYGKETQYF	-	TRBV7-9	-	TRBJ2-5
TGTGCCTGGAGTGGGACTAGCGGGAGGTTCGAGTTAGGGCAGTTCTTC	CAWSGTSGRFELGQFF	-	TRBV30	TRBD2	TRBJ2-1
TGCGCCGCCAGCGGGAGTGTGGACTACAATGAGCAGTTCTTC	CAASGSVDYNEQFF	few	TRBV4-3	TRBD2	TRBJ2-1
TGTGCTAGTGGTACCGGACTAGCGGGGAAGGATGAGCAGTTCTTC	CASGTGLAGKDEQFF	-	TRBV12-5	TRBD2	TRBJ2-1
TGTGCCAGCAGCCAGTACGGTTCCTTGAACACCGGGGAGCTGTTTTTT	CASSQYGSLNTGELFF	-	TRBV3-1	-	TRBJ2-2
TGTGCCAGCAAGTCCCGTTGGTCGGAAAATGAAAAACTGTTTTTT	CASKSRWSENEKLFF	few	TRBV6-2/TRBV6-3	-	TRBJ1-4
TGTGCCAGCAGTTTACTCGGGACAGGGGGAGAGACCCAGTACTTC	CASSLLGTGGETQYF	few	TRBV6-2/TRBV6-3	TRBD1	TRBJ2-5
TGCAGTGCTATACACAATCCGACCCCTAGCGGGAGGGGTGGTGAGCAGTTCTTC	CSAIHNPTPSGRGGEQFF	-	TRBV20-1	TRBD2	TRBJ2-1